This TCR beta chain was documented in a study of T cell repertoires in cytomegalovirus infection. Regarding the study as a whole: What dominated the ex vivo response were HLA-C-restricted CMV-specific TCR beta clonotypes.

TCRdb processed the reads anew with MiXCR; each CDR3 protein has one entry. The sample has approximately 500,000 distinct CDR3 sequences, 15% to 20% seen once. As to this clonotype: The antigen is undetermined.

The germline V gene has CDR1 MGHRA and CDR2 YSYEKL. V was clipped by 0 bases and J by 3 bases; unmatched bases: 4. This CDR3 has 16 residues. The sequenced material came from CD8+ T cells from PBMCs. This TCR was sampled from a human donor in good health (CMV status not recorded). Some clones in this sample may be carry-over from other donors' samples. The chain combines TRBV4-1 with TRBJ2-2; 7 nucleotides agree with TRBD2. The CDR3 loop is CASSQEGEGYTGELFF. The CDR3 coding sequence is TGCGCCAGCAGCCAAGAAGGGGAGGGGTACACCGGGGAGCTGTTTTTT.